This TCR beta chain was sequenced in a study of somatic mutations in cytotoxic T cells in rheumatoid arthritis. The method was immunoSEQ multiplex PCR; TCRdb's version includes in-frame clones alone and lacks a portion of them. The sample consists of over 15,000 clones, over 60% of them appearing once. Germline lookup yields CDR1 MGHDK and CDR2 SYGVNS. The V and J ends lost 6 bases and 4 bases respectively, with 10 bases between them. The CDR3 has 14 residues. The source of this sequence is an adult with rheumatoid arthritis. The specimen was CD8+ T cells sorted from blood. The chain combines TRBV25-1 with TRBJ2-6; D is tentatively TRBD1 or TRBD2 (6 bases each). CDR3 sequence (DNA): TGTGCCAGCAGGGGGGGCACCGGGGCCAACGTCCTGACTTTC. It codes for CASRGGTGANVLTF.